This is a list of T cell receptor beta chains from one sample in a study of cytomegalovirus exposure and HLA in healthy donors. The method was immunoSEQ multiplex PCR; TCRdb's version includes in-frame clones alone and lacks a portion of them. Of around 150,000 clones in the sample, approximately 80% were seen once. Sequencing input: PBMCs. These receptors all come from a woman in her 30s in good health and CMV-seropositive. Each CDR3 is given with its conserved first and last residue. The D gene is left open where the match is weak. For some rows the clone size is stated as once, few or many, or as a class when expanded; others skip it.

TRBV12-5,TRBJ2-7,.,.,TGTGCTAGTGGTTTGCGAGGACTCCGGTCCTACGAGCAGTACTTC,CASGLRGLRSYEQYF
TRBV2,TRBJ1-6,.,TRBD1,TGTGCCAGCAGCCGGGACAGGGAACCACCCCTCCACTTT,CASSRDREPPLHF
TRBV19,TRBJ2-2,few,TRBD1,TGTGCCAGTAGTATCGGGACAGCCGGGGAGCTGTTTTTT,CASSIGTAGELFF
TRBV15,TRBJ2-7,.,.,TGTGCCACCAGCTCGAGGATTGGAGGCTACGAGCAGTACTTC,CATSSRIGGYEQYF
TRBV20-1,TRBJ2-7,.,TRBD2,TGCAGTGCCCCGGGAGGGGACGAGCAGTACTTC,CSAPGGDEQYF
TRBV28,TRBJ2-7,.,TRBD1,TGTGCCAGCAGCCGGGCAGGGGGATCCTACGAGCAGTACTTC,CASSRAGGSYEQYF
TRBV6-1,TRBJ1-2,once,.,TGTGCCAGCAGTAACAGGGACCATAACTATGGCTACACCTTC,CASSNRDHNYGYTF
TRBV10-3,TRBJ1-4,once,.,TGTGCCATCAGTGAGTACTGGGGCGCCGATGAAAAACTGTTTTTT,CAISEYWGADEKLFF
TRBV9,TRBJ2-3,.,.,TGTGCCAGCAGCGCCGATGGGGACTCCACAGATACGCAGTATTTT,CASSADGDSTDTQYF
TRBV19,TRBJ2-3,.,.,TGTGCCAGTAGTAGACTTCAGAGCACAGATACGCAGTATTTT,CASSRLQSTDTQYF
TRBV10-3,TRBJ2-1,.,TRBD2,TGTGCCATCAGTGAATGGCGGGGGGGATACAATGAGCAGTTCTTC,CAISEWRGGYNEQFF
TRBV10-3,TRBJ2-6,few,.,TGTGCCATCAGTGGGGGCGGGGCTGGGGCCAACGTCCTGACTTTC,CAISGGGAGANVLTF
TRBV2,TRBJ2-6,.,TRBD1,TGTGCCAGCATCCGAGGGACAGTAGGCTCTGGGGCCAACGTCCTGACTTTC,CASIRGTVGSGANVLTF
TRBV9,TRBJ1-1,.,.,TGTGCCAGCAGCGTCGGGGAGAGGAGCGCTGAAGCTTTCTTT,CASSVGERSAEAFF
TRBV9,TRBJ2-3,.,.,TGTGCCAGCAGCGTAGTTGGAGACGGCACAGATACGCAGTATTTT,CASSVVGDGTDTQYF
TRBV28,TRBJ1-2,.,.,TGTGCCAGCAGGCCCTTAGGGGGTGGCTATGGCTACACCTTC,CASRPLGGGYGYTF
TRBV11-2,TRBJ2-3,.,TRBD1,TGTGCCAGCAGCTTAGACCGGGACAGGCAGTATTTT,CASSLDRDRQYF
TRBV11-2,TRBJ1-2,.,.,TGTGCCAGCAGCCCGGAGGGAAGCTATGGCTACACCTTC,CASSPEGSYGYTF
TRBV6-5,TRBJ2-2,.,TRBD2,TGTGCCACCGTTGGTGTAGCGGGGGCCACCGGGGAGCTGTTTTTT,CATVGVAGATGELFF
TRBV19,TRBJ1-5,.,TRBD1,TGTGCCAGTACGGACAGGAATCAGCCCCAGCATTTT,CASTDRNQPQHF
TRBV30,TRBJ2-3,.,TRBD2,TGTGCACAGACTAGCGGGAAGGGGGATACGCAGTATTTT,CAQTSGKGDTQYF
TRBV7-9,TRBJ2-5,.,.,TGTGCCAGCAGCTTATTGGCACTACAAGAGACCCAGTACTTC,CASSLLALQETQYF
TRBV2,TRBJ2-5,.,TRBD1,TGTGCCAGCAGGGGGAGAACAGGGGTGGAAGAGACCCAGTACTTC,CASRGRTGVEETQYF
TRBV7-9,TRBJ1-2,few,TRBD1,TGTTCCAGCAGCCCGAGACAGGGATCCGTCGCTAACTATGGCTACACCTTC,CSSSPRQGSVANYGYTF
TRBV28,TRBJ1-2,.,TRBD1,TGTGCCAGCACCGGATACAGGGGGCTCAATGGCTACACCTTC,CASTGYRGLNGYTF
TRBV2,TRBJ1-2,.,TRBD1,TGTGCCAGCAGTGAGGGACAGATCAACTATGGCTACACCTTC,CASSEGQINYGYTF
TRBV21-1,TRBJ1-2,.,.,TGTGCCAGCAGCCCTCGAACCCGACAGGGGAGGCGCCTATATGGCTACACCTTC,CASSPRTRQGRRLYGYTF